The 31 T cell receptor beta chains reported below all come from one sample, sequenced in a study of blood T cell repertoires in COVID-19. Assay used: immunoSEQ multiplex PCR; TCRdb lists only in-frame clones, some missing. The sample comprises about 150,000 clones, 75% to 85% of which are singletons, and 4% to 5% rests with the top ten. The sequencing input was peripheral blood. The receptors come from a woman aged 70-85 years with COVID-19, enrolled during active disease.

This chain uses TRBV18 with TRBJ1-2; no reliable D call. The germline V and J ends were trimmed by 2 bases and 4 bases, with 20 bases remaining between them. The CDR3 sequence is 17 residues long. CDR1 is KGHSH and CDR2 is LQKENI in the germline V gene. The DNA of the CDR3 is TGTGCCAGCTCACCAGAGCCGGGGTTCCAGGCATTCTATGGCTACACCTTC. Translation: CASSPEPGFQAFYGYTF.

The sample holds one count of this clone. J is TRBJ1-3 and V is TRBV28, with no clear D. This CDR3 is built from 14 residues. Trimming shortened V by 8 bases and J by 0 bases, and 11 bases separated the two germline ends. Germline assignment: CDR1 MDHEN and CDR2 SYDVKM. The CDR3 region is CASVERSSGNTIYF. CDR3 in DNA: TGTGCCAGCGTGGAGCGATCCTCTGGAAACACCATATATTTT.

This clone occurred a few times. The V gene is TRBV11-3, the J gene TRBJ1-3; D gene uncertain. Germline V gene sequence: CDR1 SGHNT, CDR2 YENEEA. V was shortened by 10 bases and J by 4 bases, with 23 bases between the two germline ends. The CDR3 covers 16 residues. The CDR3 coding sequence is TGTGCCACGCTCTCCCCCCGGGTGTGCGAGGGAAACACCATATATTTT. It specifies CATLSPRVCEGNTIYF.

The V and J genes are TRBV28 and TRBJ1-4; no clear D. The CDR3 runs 14 residues. Trimming removed 5 bases from V and 7 bases from J, with 14 bases in between. CDR1 is MDHEN, CDR2 SYDVKM, per germline. This CDR3 reads CASSQGSWSEKLFF. The CDR3 coding sequence is TGTGCCAGCAGTCAAGGGAGTTGGAGTGAAAAACTGTTTTTT.

This clone showed up just once. The rearrangement uses TRBV7-3 and TRBJ2-7, with D tentatively TRBD1 (6 bases). The CDR3 covers 13 residues. V gave up 2 bases and J gave up 6 bases, with 11 bases separating them. Looked up from germline, CDR1 is SGHTA and CDR2 is FQGTGA. DNA for the CDR3: TGTGCCAGCAGCTTAGACAGGCAGGGCGAGCAGTACTTC. Its protein is CASSLDRQGEQYF.

This clone showed up just a few times. The chain recombines TRBV5-3 with TRBJ2-7; 10 nucleotides line up with TRBD1. TRBV5-3 is an open reading frame, and its role is uncertain. Losses at the gene ends were 4 bases for V and 5 bases for J; bases not matched to a gene: 12. The CDR3 covers 16 residues. The CDR3 is CARSSLRTGGWDEQYF. The CDR3 DNA reads TGTGCCAGAAGCAGTCTCAGGACAGGGGGATGGGACGAGCAGTACTTC.

The chain is built from TRBV7-2 and TRBJ2-1; TRBD1 matches 8 bases. The J segment lost 5 bases and the V segment lost 2 bases, leaving 11 bases of the junction unmatched. Germline-derived CDR1 and CDR2 are SGHTA and FQGNSA. The CDR3 is 17 amino acids. The CDR3: CASSLRGAGTGHNEQFF. The CDR3, as DNA: TGTGCCAGCAGCTTAAGGGGGGCCGGGACAGGCCACAATGAGCAGTTCTTC.

The chain is built from TRBV6-2 or TRBV6-3 and TRBJ1-5; a weak D match, TRBD1 (5 bases). The CDR3 is made up of 15 amino acids. The V gene lost 3 bases and the J gene lost 7 bases, with 16 bases spanning the gap. Germline-derived CDR1 and CDR2 are MNHEY and SVGEGT. CDR3 amino acids: CASSYRAGARQPQHF. DNA of the CDR3: TGTGCCAGCAGTTATAGGGCTGGGGCCAGGCAGCCCCAGCATTTT.

The rearrangement uses TRBV6-2 or TRBV6-3 and TRBJ1-1, with TRBD1 matching 11 bases. V shed 4 bases and J 5 bases; nucleotides not matched to a gene: 6. The CDR3 runs 15 residues. Germline CDR1 reads MNHEY; CDR2 reads SVGEGT. DNA for the CDR3: TGTGCCAGCAGTTTCTCCGGGACAGGGGGGACTGAAGCTTTCTTT. Its protein product is CASSFSGTGGTEAFF.

The chain couples TRBV2 to TRBJ1-2; D might be TRBD1 (5 bases). Germline V CDR1 and CDR2: SNHLY, FYNNEI. The germline V and J ends were trimmed by 6 bases and 6 bases, with 17 bases remaining between them. This CDR3 contains 14 residues. CDR3 in DNA: TGTGCCAGCAGCGGACGGACATGGGAGGATGGCTACACCTTC. Protein product: CASSGRTWEDGYTF.

The chain carries TRBV19 and TRBJ1-5; 7 bases are a match to TRBD1. CDR1 and CDR2 (germline): LNHDA, SQIVND (reference sequence). The V segment lost 8 bases and the J segment 7 bases; nucleotides outside the gene matches: 11. The CDR3 sequence is 14 residues long. The chain's CDR3 is CASGARQGWQPQHF. The CDR3 bases are TGTGCCAGTGGAGCCCGACAGGGTTGGCAGCCCCAGCATTTT.

This clone was picked up a small number of times. This chain connects TRBV7-2 to TRBJ2-2, with D maybe TRBD2 (6 bases). The CDR3 consists of 15 residues. CDR1 and CDR2 from the germline V gene are SGHTA and FQGNSA. Trimming stripped 5 bases from V and 7 bases from J, with 17 bases between. CDR3 amino acids: CASSPLGRGDGELFF. CDR3 nucleotides: TGTGCCAGCAGCCCACTCGGGCGGGGAGACGGGGAGCTGTTTTTT.

The rearrangement joins TRBV25-1 to TRBJ1-2; TRBD1 aligns across 7 bases. V dropped 5 bases and J dropped 5; count of bases not matched to a gene: 5. From germline, CDR1 is MGHDK and CDR2 SYGVNS. The length of the CDR3 is 13 residues. The CDR3 is CASSNTGDYGYTF. DNA of the CDR3: TGTGCCAGCAGTAACACAGGGGATTATGGCTACACCTTC.

This rearrangement joins TRBV7-2 to TRBJ2-7; the match to TRBD2 covers 8 bases. CDR1 is SGHTA, CDR2 FQGNSA, per germline. Trimming at V came to 0 bases and at J to 2 bases, leaving 9 bases not matched to a gene. The CDR3 runs 17 residues. The CDR3 region has the DNA TGTGCCAGCAGCTTAGCCCTAGCGGGCATACTCACCTACGAGCAGTACTTC. Residues: CASSLALAGILTYEQYF.

The CDR3 DNA sequence: TGTGCCAGCGAATCCCCACCAGGTAATCAGCCCCAGCATTTT. Encoded protein: CASESPPGNQPQHF. The V gene is TRBV28, the J gene TRBJ1-5; D gene ambiguous. V was cut by 8 bases and J by 4 bases, with 15 bases left in between. This CDR3 is built from 14 residues. Germline assignment: CDR1 MDHEN and CDR2 SYDVKM.

On this clone: Germline is not matched at one junction end, which may reflect a read error. The chain carries TRBV2 and TRBJ2-7; 8 bases are a match to TRBD1. This CDR3 has 13 amino acids. Germline CDR1 reads SNHLY; CDR2 reads FYNNEI. The CDR3 is CASSVTPQGAWVF. CDR3 DNA: TGTGCCAGCAGTGTTACCCCCCAGGGGGCGTGGGTCTTC.

This clone was observed a single time. This chain links TRBV18 with TRBJ2-3, with 12 bases lining up with TRBD1. Germline V gene data show CDR1 as KGHSH and CDR2 as LQKENI. Trimming at V came to 0 bases and at J to 4 bases, leaving 2 bases not matched to a gene. The CDR3 has 16 amino acids. The DNA of the CDR3 is TGTGCCAGCTCACCACCGGGACAGGGGGCGTCAGATACGCAGTATTTT. Protein product: CASSPPGQGASDTQYF.

V gene TRBV5-1 combines with J gene TRBJ2-2; weak D call: TRBD2 (6 bases). Trimming removed 0 bases at V and 2 bases at J, with 14 bases between. The CDR3 contains 17 residues. The germline V gene encodes CDR1 SGHRS and CDR2 YFSETQ. Here the CDR3 reads CASSLAPVGGNTGELFF. The CDR3 DNA is TGCGCCAGCAGCTTGGCCCCAGTGGGGGGTAACACCGGGGAGCTGTTTTTT. The full variable domain, in which reference TRBV5-1 and TRBJ2-2 provide the parts outside the CDR3, is KAGVTQTPRYLIKTRGQQVTLSCSPISGHRSVSWYQQTPGQGLQFLFEYFSETQRNKGNFPGRFSGRQFSNSRSEMNVSTLELGDSALYLCASSLAPVGGNTGELFFGEGSRLTVL.

The J gene is TRBJ2-2, the V gene TRBV6-5; no reliable D call. CDR1 and CDR2 (germline): MNHEY, SVGAGI. The CDR3 has 15 residues. Trimming took off 6 bases at V and 1 base at J, with 12 bases between the two ends. The CDR3 is CASRNQAGNTGELFF. The CDR3, as DNA: TGTGCCAGCAGGAACCAGGCCGGGAACACCGGGGAGCTGTTTTTT.

This chain links TRBV4-2 with TRBJ1-5; D not resolved. The V end was cut by 0 bases, the J end by 5 bases, with 8 bases between. The CDR3 covers 14 residues. From germline, CDR1 is LGHNA and CDR2 YNFKEQ. The CDR3 loop is CASSQDRGYQPQHF. CDR3 coding DNA: TGTGCCAGCAGCCAAGATCGAGGGTATCAGCCCCAGCATTTT.

The rearrangement uses TRBV6-2 or TRBV6-3 and TRBJ1-3, with TRBD1 as a possible D gene (5 bases). The CDR3 contains 15 residues. V lost 4 bases, J lost 0 bases, and 10 bases lay in between. The germline V gene encodes CDR1 MNHEY and CDR2 SVGEGT. In DNA form, the CDR3 reads TGTGCCAGCAGTTCGTCAACAGGCTCTGGAAACACCATATATTTT. Protein sequence: CASSSSTGSGNTIYF.

This rearrangement joins TRBV12-5 to TRBJ2-7; 10 bases line up with TRBD1. The germline CDR1 and CDR2 sequences are LGHNT and FRNRAP. Losses at the gene ends were 3 bases for V and 6 bases for J; bases not matched to a gene: 20. The CDR3 consists of 19 residues. The CDR3 protein is CASGFFPPGQGHLVPEQYF. The CDR3 DNA follows: TGTGCTAGTGGTTTCTTCCCCCCGGGACAGGGGCATCTAGTCCCCGAGCAGTACTTC. Full variable domain (remainder filled in from reference TRBV12-5 and TRBJ2-7): DARVTQTPRHKVTEMGQEVTMRCQPILGHNTVFWYRQTMMQGLELLAYFRNRAPLDDSGMPKDRFSAEMPDATLATLKIQPSEPRDSAVYFCASGFFPPGQGHLVPEQYFGPGTRLTVT.

This clone has a count of ten or more. The chain employs TRBV2 and TRBJ1-1; D unclear. The CDR3 is 12 amino acids. V lost 5 bases and J 4 bases, leaving 8 bases between the germline ends. Per the germline V gene, CDR1 is SNHLY and CDR2 is FYNNEI. This CDR3 is CASSPGFTEAFF. DNA of the CDR3: TGTGCCAGCAGTCCGGGTTTCACTGAAGCTTTCTTT.

This clone was picked up many times. V usage is TRBV28 and J usage is TRBJ2-7; D not resolved. V was pared by 5 bases and J by 2 bases, with 4 bases between. Germline V gene lookup returns CDR1 MDHEN and CDR2 SYDVKM. There are 11 residues in the CDR3. The CDR3 spells CASSRAYEQYF. The CDR3 DNA sequence: TGTGCCAGCAGTCGGGCCTACGAGCAGTACTTC. Supplemented by reference TRBV28 and TRBJ2-7, the full variable domain reads DVKVTQSSRYLVKRTGEKVFLECVQDMDHENMFWYRQDPGLGLRLIYFSYDVKMKEKGDIPEGYSVSREKKERFSLILESASTNQTSMYLCASSRAYEQYFGPGTRLTVT.

This chain joins TRBV19 and TRBJ1-6; D is uncertain. Germline assignment: CDR1 LNHDA and CDR2 SQIVND (reference sequence). The CDR3 consists of 14 residues. V was clipped by 3 bases and J by 9 bases, with 12 bases between them. DNA for the CDR3: TGTGCCAGTAGTATTGGTACAGATGGTTCACCCCTCCACTTT. It specifies CASSIGTDGSPLHF.

The V and J genes are TRBV11-2 and TRBJ1-3; D is ambiguous. The CDR3 is made up of 14 amino acids. Germline V gives CDR1 SGHAT, CDR2 FQNNGV. The V end was cut by 8 bases, the J end by 0 bases, with 11 bases between. The DNA for the CDR3 is TGTGCCAGCGCGTCGTTACGCTCTGGAAACACCATATATTTT. Protein sequence: CASASLRSGNTIYF.

The rearrangement links TRBV11-2 to TRBJ2-7; D is unresolved. V lost 5 bases and J lost 4, with 9 bases in between. The germline CDR1 and CDR2 sequences are SGHAT and FQNNGV. The CDR3 covers 12 residues. The CDR3 DNA sequence: TGTGCCAGCAGCCCCCCCGGGTACGAGCAGTACTTC. This gives the protein CASSPPGYEQYF.

V gene TRBV10-1 combines with J gene TRBJ1-2; D is perhaps TRBD1 (5 bases). V dropped 2 bases and J dropped 6 bases, with 16 bases sitting between them. This CDR3 is 15 amino acids long. Germline CDR1 WNHNN, CDR2 SYGVQD (reference sequence). CDR3 protein: CASSEPRGRSNGYTF. The CDR3 DNA sequence: TGCGCCAGCAGTGAGCCAAGGGGAAGGAGCAATGGCTACACCTTC.

This rearrangement joins TRBV6-5 to TRBJ1-6, with 9 bases that match TRBD1. Trimming cost V 7 bases and J 6 bases; bases outside gene matches: 4. Germline V gives CDR1 MNHEY, CDR2 SVGAGI. The length of the CDR3 is 14 residues. In nucleotides, the CDR3 is TGTGCCAGCAAGGGGACAGGGACTAATTCACCCCTCCACTTT. Its protein product is CASKGTGTNSPLHF.

The CDR3 DNA reads as TGTGCCACCAGCAGAGCGACAGGGAACTATGGCTACACCTTC. Protein sequence: CATSRATGNYGYTF. This chain uses TRBV15 with TRBJ1-2; TRBD1 aligns across 7 bases. CDR1 and CDR2 from the germline V gene are LNHNV and YYDKDF (reference sequence). This CDR3 has 14 residues. V lost 1 base to trimming and J lost 2 bases; unmatched junction nucleotides: 1.

The rearrangement uses TRBV6-5 and TRBJ2-5; D gene uncertain. Germline V lookup: CDR1 MNHEY, CDR2 SVGAGI. The CDR3 has 13 residues. V was shortened by 0 bases and J by 4 bases, with 6 bases between the two germline ends. The CDR3 DNA sequence: TGTGCCAGCAGTTACTCCGTCCGAGAGACCCAGTACTTC. Residues: CASSYSVRETQYF.